This T cell receptor beta chain was sequenced for a study of response to subunit inactivated influenza vaccine. Study observations and caveats: With each seasonal influenza vaccination, the authors suggested, few new T cells are recruited.

TCRdb called the RT-PCR reads again in MiXCR, with one record for every CDR3 protein. The table shows roughly 570,000 distinct CDR3 sequences, with about 15% occurring only once. This clonotype appeared a few times. Antigen unknown. V was trimmed by 1 base and J by 2 bases, leaving 15 bases between them. Germline V gives CDR1 LGHNA, CDR2 YNFKEQ. This CDR3 has 16 amino acids. V usage is TRBV4-2 and J usage is TRBJ2-7, with D perhaps assigned TRBD1 or TRBD2 (5 bases each). The origin of this receptor is a man between 45 and 60 years old who received an inactivated influenza vaccine. The sample in question was PBMCs from blood, obtained 12 days after vaccination. The CDR3 protein is CASSQVVGLGAYEQYF. CDR3 sequence (DNA): TGTGCCAGCAGCCAAGTTGTGGGTCTGGGGGCCTACGAGCAGTACTTC.